A selection of T cell receptor beta chains follows, all from one sample in a study of molecular identifiers for immune sequencing clone quantification. TCRdb ran MiXCR on the PCR reads and lists one entry per CDR3 protein. This sample has approximately 97,000 distinct CDR3 sequences, with 20% to 30% found just once. Sequenced sample: naive CD8+ T cells from blood, with Jurkat cell RNA spiked in. Every receptor here comes from a human donor in good health. Some libraries in this study had Jurkat cell RNA spiked in. Both conserved end residues are part of each CDR3. A D gene is named only where the DNA matches it firmly. Expanded clones are given a class, and other clones once, few, many or no size at all.

clone size: many
J gene: TRBJ2-5
V gene: TRBV13
D gene: TRBD1
CDR3 DNA: TGTGCCAGCAGCTACGACAGGGGAGAGACCCAGTACTTC
CDR3 protein: CASSYDRGETQYF

clone size: many
J gene: TRBJ1-1
V gene: TRBV4-1
D gene: .
CDR3 DNA: TGCGCCAGCAGCCAAACCACGGGATTGAACACTGAAGCTTTCTTT
CDR3 protein: CASSQTTGLNTEAFF

clone size: few
J gene: TRBJ2-3
V gene: TRBV12-3/TRBV12-4
D gene: .
CDR3 DNA: TGTGCCAGCAGTTTATATGAGTCTAGCGGCACAGATACGCAGTATTTT
CDR3 protein: CASSLYESSGTDTQYF

clone size: many
J gene: TRBJ2-7
V gene: TRBV7-9
D gene: TRBD2
CDR3 DNA: TGTGCCAGCAGCTTGGCCGGGACTAGCGGCTCCTACGAGCAGTACTTC
CDR3 protein: CASSLAGTSGSYEQYF

clone size: many
J gene: TRBJ2-7
V gene: TRBV6-2/TRBV6-3
D gene: .
CDR3 DNA: TGTGCCAGCAGTCATAGACTAGGACTTTACGAGCAGTACTTC
CDR3 protein: CASSHRLGLYEQYF

clone size: .
J gene: TRBJ2-1
V gene: TRBV19
D gene: TRBD2
CDR3 DNA: TGTGCCAGTAGTATCACTAGCGGGGAGGGTGGCAATGAGCAGTTCTTC
CDR3 protein: CASSITSGEGGNEQFF

clone size: many
J gene: TRBJ2-5
V gene: TRBV7-9
D gene: TRBD2
CDR3 DNA: TGTGCCAGCAGTCCATCCTCGAGGGGAGGGCCTGAAGAGACCCAGTACTTC
CDR3 protein: CASSPSSRGGPEETQYF

clone size: .
J gene: TRBJ2-7
V gene: TRBV11-2
D gene: .
CDR3 DNA: TGTGCCAGCAGCTACAAAATAGAGACGGGATCCTACGAGCAGTACTTC
CDR3 protein: CASSYKIETGSYEQYF

clone size: few
J gene: TRBJ1-1
V gene: TRBV12-3/TRBV12-4
D gene: TRBD1
CDR3 DNA: TGTGCCAGTCCAGCTCCGGGACAGCCGAACACTGAAGCTTTCTTT
CDR3 protein: CASPAPGQPNTEAFF

clone size: few
J gene: TRBJ1-1
V gene: TRBV12-5
D gene: .
CDR3 DNA: TGTGCTAGTGGTTTGGAAAACACTGAAGCTTTCTTT
CDR3 protein: CASGLENTEAFF

clone size: .
J gene: TRBJ2-7
V gene: TRBV12-3/TRBV12-4
D gene: TRBD1
CDR3 DNA: TGTGCCAGCAACCCGACAGGGGTTACCTACGAGCAGTACTTC
CDR3 protein: CASNPTGVTYEQYF